These T cell receptor beta chains were read from a single sample in a study of blood T cell repertoires in COVID-19. Clones were sequenced by immunoSEQ multiplex PCR, and TCRdb holds only the in-frame ones, with some missing. The sample has about 400,000 clones, 70% to 90% seen once. Specimen: PBMCs or T cells enriched from blood (not recorded which). The receptor source for this set is a woman aged 30 to 39 with acute COVID-19. The CDR3 runs from the conserved cysteine through the conserved F or W. Fields, in order: V gene, J gene, clone size, CDR3 length, D gene, CDR3 protein, CDR3 DNA. D genes are given only for firm matches. Expanded clones get a size class; other rows say once, few or many, or leave the size out.

TRBV2,TRBJ1-1,.,14,TRBD1,CASSVTGGETEAFF,TGTGCCAGCAGTGTTACAGGGGGCGAGACTGAAGCTTTCTTT
TRBV7-9,TRBJ1-1,.,18,.,CASSSSAHWVASYTEAFF,TGTGCCAGCAGTTCAAGCGCGCACTGGGTCGCTTCCTACACTGAAGCTTTCTTT
TRBV6-5,TRBJ2-7,.,14,.,CASSYQQGGYEQYF,TGTGCCAGCAGTTACCAACAGGGAGGGTACGAGCAGTACTTC
TRBV10-3,TRBJ1-4,.,14,TRBD1,CASSRDRSNEKLFF,TGTGCCAGCTCACGGGACAGGAGTAATGAAAAACTGTTTTTT
TRBV15,TRBJ2-1,.,15,TRBD2,CATSWGLAGAGEQFF,TGTGCCACCAGCTGGGGACTAGCGGGGGCGGGAGAGCAGTTCTTC
TRBV9,TRBJ2-2,few,15,TRBD1,CASSAWTGGGGELFF,TGTGCCAGCAGCGCTTGGACAGGGGGCGGCGGGGAGCTGTTTTTT
TRBV11-2,TRBJ2-2,.,13,.,CASSFRDTGELFF,TGTGCCAGCAGCTTTCGGGATACCGGGGAGCTGTTTTTT
TRBV6-1,TRBJ2-5,.,17,TRBD2,CASSVGLAGGLQETQYF,TGTGCCAGCAGTGTCGGACTAGCGGGGGGACTCCAAGAGACCCAGTACTTC
TRBV6-1,TRBJ1-1,.,17,TRBD1,CASSGWDSLYGGTEAFF,TGTGCCAGCAGTGGCTGGGACAGCCTTTACGGCGGCACTGAAGCTTTCTTT
TRBV27,TRBJ1-1,.,15,.,CASSFRGARNTEAFF,TGTGCCAGCAGTTTTCGGGGGGCGCGGAACACTGAAGCTTTCTTT
TRBV9,TRBJ1-1,.,15,.,CASSPQRVMNTEAFF,TGTGCCAGCAGCCCCCAGAGGGTAATGAACACTGAAGCTTTCTTT
TRBV19,TRBJ2-3,.,15,.,CASSTDGTSTDTQYF,TGTGCCAGTAGTACCGACGGGACTAGCACAGATACGCAGTATTTT
TRBV5-4,TRBJ1-1,.,14,.,CASSTGLPRTEAFF,TGTGCCAGCAGCACGGGACTCCCAAGGACTGAAGCTTTCTTT
TRBV5-1,TRBJ1-4,.,15,.,CASSIQGLKGEKLFF,TGCGCCAGCAGCATCCAGGGTTTGAAGGGAGAAAAACTGTTTTTT
TRBV4-2,TRBJ2-7,once,15,.,CASSQDYRTAYEQYF,TGTGCCAGCAGCCAAGATTACAGGACCGCCTACGAGCAGTACTTC
TRBV5-1,TRBJ2-2,once,15,TRBD1,CASSLVPGQGGELFF,TGCGCCAGCAGCTTGGTCCCGGGACAGGGCGGGGAGCTGTTTTTT
TRBV11-2,TRBJ2-1,.,16,TRBD2,CASSFTSGGAIHEQFF,TGTGCCAGCAGCTTCACTAGCGGGGGGGCCATCCATGAGCAGTTCTTC
TRBV5-1,TRBJ2-1,.,17,TRBD2,CASSLAGTSGGAGEQFF,TGCGCCAGCAGCTTGGCTGGAACTAGCGGGGGGGCTGGTGAGCAGTTCTTC
TRBV7-2,TRBJ1-2,.,13,TRBD1,CASSFRDRNGYTF,TGTGCCAGCAGCTTCCGGGACAGGAATGGCTACACCTTC
TRBV19,TRBJ2-7,.,16,TRBD2,CASSIGGTSGFYEQYF,TGTGCCAGTAGTATAGGTGGGACTAGCGGCTTCTACGAGCAGTACTTC
TRBV2,TRBJ1-5,.,13,.,CASKGRGNQPQHF,TGTGCCAGCAAAGGCAGGGGAAATCAGCCCCAGCATTTT
TRBV29-1,TRBJ1-1,.,14,.,CSVGPGGWSTEAFF,TGCAGCGTTGGGCCCGGCGGGTGGAGTACTGAAGCTTTCTTT
TRBV5-1,TRBJ2-1,.,17,TRBD2,CASSSPNSGTRNNEQFF,TGCGCCAGCAGCTCACCAAACTCCGGGACTAGGAACAATGAGCAGTTCTTC
TRBV5-1,TRBJ2-3,once,16,TRBD2,CASSLDGGGVGDTQYF,TGCGCCAGCAGCTTGGATGGCGGGGGGGTTGGAGATACGCAGTATTTT
TRBV27,TRBJ1-5,.,14,.,CASSPRSPDQPQHF,TGTGCCAGCAGTCCCCGAAGCCCCGATCAGCCCCAGCATTTT
TRBV9,TRBJ2-1,once,14,.,CASSVAGRTREQFF,TGTGCCAGCAGCGTAGCTGGCCGGACAAGAGAGCAGTTCTTC
TRBV2,TRBJ2-7,.,11,.,CASKGSNEQYF,TGTGCCAGCAAGGGGTCCAACGAGCAGTACTTC
TRBV14,TRBJ1-1,.,14,TRBD1,CASSQTGLGTEAFF,TGTGCCAGCAGCCAGACAGGGCTAGGGACTGAAGCTTTCTTT
TRBV5-1,TRBJ1-1,.,15,.,CASSQRAGGNTEAFF,TGCGCCAGCAGCCAACGGGCGGGTGGGAACACTGAAGCTTTCTTT
TRBV2,TRBJ2-7,.,15,TRBD2,CASLAWGGMAYEQYF,TGTGCCAGCCTCGCGTGGGGGGGGATGGCCTACGAGCAGTACTTC
TRBV6-2/TRBV6-3,TRBJ2-7,once,16,TRBD2,CASSYSNLAGGYEQYF,TGTGCCAGCAGTTACTCGAACCTAGCGGGGGGCTACGAGCAGTACTTC
TRBV19,TRBJ1-1,.,11,.,CASRQGTEAFF,TGTGCCAGTAGGCAGGGGACGGAAGCTTTCTTT
TRBV4-1,TRBJ1-6,.,15,.,CASSQGGGVGFPLHF,TGCGCCAGCAGCCAAGGAGGGGGGGTTGGTTTCCCCCTCCACTTT
TRBV25-1,TRBJ2-2,.,12,.,CASSEPYGELFF,TGTGCCAGCAGTGAACCGTACGGGGAGCTGTTTTTT
TRBV5-1,TRBJ2-7,.,15,.,CASSSGLIMTYEQYF,TGCGCCAGCAGCTCGGGACTGATAATGACCTACGAGCAGTACTTC
TRBV5-6,TRBJ2-1,.,12,.,CASSLVANEQFF,TGTGCCAGCAGCTTGGTAGCGAATGAGCAGTTCTTC
TRBV5-1,TRBJ2-7,once,14,TRBD1,CASSLGQGNHEQYF,TGCGCCAGCAGCTTGGGACAGGGGAACCACGAGCAGTACTTC
TRBV2,TRBJ2-7,.,14,TRBD2,CASAGLAGSYEQYF,TGTGCCAGCGCGGGACTAGCAGGTTCCTACGAGCAGTACTTC
TRBV7-2,TRBJ2-2,.,17,TRBD1,CASSSRPGQGAVGELFF,TGTGCCAGCAGCTCCAGACCGGGACAGGGTGCAGTCGGGGAGCTGTTTTTT
TRBV30,TRBJ2-1,.,15,.,CAWNSGRGFYNEQFF,TGTGCCTGGAACTCGGGGCGGGGTTTCTACAATGAGCAGTTCTTC
TRBV7-9,TRBJ1-1,.,14,.,CASSSNAGVPEAFF,TGTGCCAGCAGCTCAAATGCAGGGGTACCTGAAGCTTTCTTT
TRBV4-1,TRBJ2-2,.,14,.,CASSQTGNTGELFF,TGCGCCAGCAGCCAAACAGGGAACACCGGGGAGCTGTTTTTT
TRBV7-9,TRBJ1-5,.,15,.,CASSPTGGWNQPQHF,TGTGCCAGCAGCCCGACCGGGGGGTGGAATCAGCCCCAGCATTTT
TRBV6-5,TRBJ2-2,.,14,TRBD1,CASRRTGGTGELFF,TGTGCCAGCAGGAGGACAGGGGGCACCGGGGAGCTGTTTTTT
TRBV7-2,TRBJ2-5,.,15,.,CASSLGWGDQETQYF,TGTGCCAGCAGCTTAGGGTGGGGAGACCAAGAGACCCAGTACTTC
TRBV6-1,TRBJ1-5,.,16,.,CASSAPRGSGNQPQHF,TGTGCCAGCAGTGCCCCGAGGGGGTCTGGCAATCAGCCCCAGCATTTT
TRBV6-5,TRBJ2-7,.,16,TRBD2,CASSYPGLAGAYEQYF,TGTGCCAGCAGTTACCCGGGACTAGCGGGGGCATACGAGCAGTACTTC
TRBV28,TRBJ2-3,.,17,.,CASSLDVKIRGTDTQYF,TGTGCCAGCAGCCTGGACGTAAAAATAAGGGGGACAGATACGCAGTATTTT
TRBV12-3/TRBV12-4,TRBJ1-5,.,13,.,CASSSTLGGCKDF,TGTGCCAGCAGTTCTACTCTGGGGGGGTGCAAGGATTTT
TRBV19,TRBJ2-7,.,16,TRBD1,CASSPQGASTTYEQYF,TGTGCCAGTAGTCCCCAGGGGGCTAGTACGACCTACGAGCAGTACTTC
TRBV27,TRBJ1-1,.,16,.,CASSSESRGRGTEAFF,TGTGCCAGCAGTTCGGAAAGCAGGGGCCGCGGCACTGAAGCTTTCTTT
TRBV6-2/TRBV6-3,TRBJ2-7,.,15,TRBD2,CASSPELAGAYEQYF,TGTGCCAGCAGCCCTGAACTAGCGGGGGCCTACGAGCAGTACTTC
TRBV10-1,TRBJ2-7,.,11,.,CASSDRGEQYF,TGCGCCAGCAGTGACCGCGGCGAGCAGTACTTC
TRBV29-1,TRBJ1-2,.,11,.,CSGTDTAGYTF,TGCAGCGGGACGGACACTGCTGGCTACACCTTC
TRBV19,TRBJ2-1,.,14,.,CASSLTSLGDEQFF,TGTGCCAGTAGTCTTACTAGCTTAGGCGATGAGCAGTTCTTC
TRBV19,TRBJ1-1,.,14,.,CASSIGRGNTEAFF,TGTGCCAGTAGTATAGGCCGAGGGAACACTGAAGCTTTCTTT
TRBV6-1,TRBJ1-5,few,18,.,CASSEGRVGIGGNQPQHF,TGTGCCAGCAGTGAAGGGAGGGTTGGCATAGGTGGCAATCAGCCCCAGCATTTT
TRBV5-6,TRBJ1-6,.,16,TRBD1,CASSSHPGTGKLPLHF,TGTGCCAGCAGTAGCCACCCCGGGACAGGAAAATTACCCCTCCACTTT
TRBV19,TRBJ2-7,.,14,TRBD1,CASSIAEGASEQYF,TGTGCCAGTAGTATAGCCGAGGGGGCAAGCGAGCAGTACTTC